These 17 T cell receptor beta chains originate from one sample sequenced in a study of cytomegalovirus exposure and HLA in healthy donors. It was with 60 Vbeta and 13 Jbeta primers that the PCR ran. Assay: immunoSEQ multiplex PCR; the TCRdb copy retains only in-frame clones and omits some. The sample has 100,000 or so clones; about 74% are singletons. The sequencing sample was made of PBMCs. The source is a young woman in good health and CMV-seropositive.

V and J are TRBV27 and TRBJ1-5, with D possibly matching TRBD1 (5 bases). The length of the CDR3 is 12 residues. Germline V gives CDR1 MNHEY, CDR2 SMNVEV (reference sequence). Trimming shortened V by 6 bases and J by 6 bases, and 9 bases separated the two germline ends. Here the CDR3 reads CASRSGLQPQHF. The CDR3 DNA reads as TGTGCCAGCAGGTCAGGGCTTCAGCCCCAGCATTTT.

This chain links TRBV19 with TRBJ2-7; 8 bases map to TRBD1. Looked up from germline, CDR1 is LNHDA and CDR2 is SQIVND (reference sequence). The CDR3 contains 15 residues. The V gene end was trimmed by 6 bases and the J gene end by 2 bases; junction bases not matched to a gene: 9. CDR3 amino acids: CASSPLDRGTYEQYF. As DNA, the CDR3 is TGTGCCAGTAGCCCCTTAGACAGGGGAACCTACGAGCAGTACTTC.

V usage is TRBV29-1 and J usage is TRBJ2-3; 9 nucleotides agree with TRBD1. Trimming cost V 3 bases and J 8 bases; bases outside gene matches: 3. The germline gives CDR1 SQVTM, CDR2 ANQGSEA. The CDR3 has 12 residues. The CDR3 protein is CSVDSGQGTQYF. The CDR3 DNA reads as TGCAGCGTTGACTCGGGACAGGGTACGCAGTATTTT.

V gene TRBV10-3 combines with J gene TRBJ2-3; 9 bases are a match to TRBD2. After removal of 2 bases from V and 10 bases from J, the junction contained 1 base not matched to a gene. The CDR3 is 12 amino acids. Per the germline V gene, CDR1 is ENHRY and CDR2 is SYGVKD. CDR3 coding DNA: TGTGCCATCAGTGAGAGCGGGAGGCCGCAGTATTTT. Protein sequence: CAISESGRPQYF.

J is TRBJ2-7 and V is TRBV7-9; tentatively, D is TRBD1 (5 bases). V gave up 2 bases and J gave up 7 bases, with 12 bases separating them. CDR1 is SEHNR, CDR2 FQNEAQ, per germline (reference sequence). CDR3 length: 13 residues. Here the CDR3 DNA reads TGTGCCAGCAGCTTAATCCCAGGGCCAGAGCAGTACTTC. This encodes CASSLIPGPEQYF.

This clone was recorded a few times. CDR3 in amino acids: CATNGQGGMEKLFF. The DNA of the CDR3 is TGTGCCACCAACGGACAGGGGGGTATGGAAAAACTGTTTTTT. This rearrangement joins TRBV19 to TRBJ1-4; 10 bases agree with TRBD1. CDR1 and CDR2 from the germline V gene are LNHDA and SQIVND (reference sequence). After removal of 10 bases from V and 8 bases from J, the junction contained 10 bases not matched to a gene. The CDR3 has 14 residues. Supplemented by reference TRBV19 and TRBJ1-4, the full variable domain reads DGGITQSPKYLFRKEGQNVTLSCEQNLNHDAMYWYRQDPGQGLRLIYYSQIVNDFQKGDIAEGYSVSREKKESFPLTVTSAQKNPTAFYLCATNGQGGMEKLFFGSGTQLSVL.

The chain combines TRBV5-6 with TRBJ1-2, with D possibly TRBD1 on 5 matching bases. The CDR3 extends over 14 amino acids. V lost 0 bases, J lost 8 bases, and 14 bases lay in between. Germline-derived CDR1 and CDR2 are SGHDT and YYEEEE. CDR3 region: CASSLVGPLEGYTF. The CDR3 bases are TGTGCCAGCAGCTTGGTGGGGCCCCTTGAGGGCTACACCTTC.

The chain is built from TRBV5-1 and TRBJ2-5; D may be TRBD1 (5 bases). The J call could be wrong; TRBJ2-7 is a better fit for the DNA end. CDR3 length: 13 residues. Germline assignment: CDR1 SGHRS and CDR2 YFSETQ. The CDR3: CASSPDSSYEQYF. Written as DNA, the CDR3 is TGCGCCAGCAGCCCTGACAGCTCCTACGAGCAGTACTTC.

The genes are TRBV28 and TRBJ2-1; the match to TRBD2 covers 7 bases. The CDR3 contains 16 residues. The V and J ends lost 6 bases and 0 bases, in that order; junction bases with no gene match: 8. Germline V gene data show CDR1 as MDHEN and CDR2 as SYDVKM. The CDR3: CASRVPGLSSYNEQFF. Here the CDR3 DNA reads TGTGCCAGCAGAGTCCCGGGACTAAGCTCCTACAATGAGCAGTTCTTC.

V is TRBV6-4 and J is TRBJ1-5; no firm D call. The CDR3 has 13 amino acids. Germline V gene data show CDR1 as MRHNA and CDR2 as SNTAGT. V lost 3 bases and J 5 bases, leaving 8 bases between the germline ends. The CDR3 DNA follows: TGTGCCAGCAGTGAAGCCCGCTATCAGCCCCAGCATTTT. Protein sequence: CASSEARYQPQHF.

The chain recombines TRBV30 with TRBJ1-5; 8 nucleotides match TRBD1. Germline-derived CDR1 and CDR2 are GTSNPN and SVGIG (reference sequence). With 5 bases clipped from V and 2 bases from J, the junction kept 5 bases outside the gene matches. This CDR3 is 14 amino acids long. The CDR3 is CAWGQGQGNQPQHF. Here the CDR3 DNA reads TGTGCCTGGGGACAGGGTCAGGGCAATCAGCCCCAGCATTTT.

V and J are TRBV7-6 and TRBJ2-3; 9 bases align to TRBD1. The trim removed 6 bases at V and 5 bases at J, leaving 12 bases unmatched. The CDR3 loop spans 16 amino acids. Germline V gene data show CDR1 as SGHVS and CDR2 as FNYEAQ. CDR3 protein: CASRGYGTGLGDTQYF. DNA for the CDR3: TGTGCCAGCAGGGGCTACGGGACAGGGTTGGGAGATACGCAGTATTTT. Full variable domain (outside the CDR3, taken from reference TRBV7-6 and TRBJ2-3): GAGVSQSPRYKVTKRGQDVALRCDPISGHVSLYWYRQALGQGPEFLTYFNYEAQQDKSGLPNDRFSAERPEGSISTLTIQRTEQRDSAMYRCASRGYGTGLGDTQYFGPGTRLTVL.

This chain connects TRBV7-9 to TRBJ2-1, with D unresolved. V dropped 5 bases and J dropped 8 bases, with 13 bases sitting between them. Per germline, CDR1 SEHNR and CDR2 FQNEAQ (reference sequence). The CDR3 length is 13 residues. CDR3 loop: CASSPIRSHEQFF. The CDR3 DNA reads TGTGCCAGCAGCCCCATTAGGAGCCATGAGCAGTTCTTC.

The V gene is TRBV27, the J gene TRBJ2-7; D ambiguous. Per germline, CDR1 MNHEY and CDR2 SMNVEV (reference sequence). V lost 7 bases and J lost 2, with 12 bases in between. This CDR3 region has 13 residues. Here the CDR3 DNA reads TGTGCCAGCATGCCGGTCAAAACCTACGAGCAGTACTTC. This sequence encodes CASMPVKTYEQYF.

V gene TRBV2 combines with J gene TRBJ2-7; D is undetermined. With 8 bases removed from V and 3 bases from J, the gap between germline ends came to 5 bases. The CDR3 totals 10 residues. Looked up from germline, CDR1 is SNHLY and CDR2 is FYNNEI. Here the CDR3 reads CASVSYEQYF. The CDR3 DNA reads TGTGCCAGCGTTAGCTACGAGCAGTACTTC.

This clone was detected a few times. The chain couples TRBV7-3 to TRBJ2-1; D is ambiguous. CDR1 and CDR2 (germline): SGHTA, FQGTGA. This CDR3 comprises 14 residues. The V end lost 7 bases, the J end lost 6 bases, and 16 bases lay between the germline ends. The CDR3 coding sequence is TGTGCCAGCAATAGCAGCAGTTGGTGCAATGAGCAGTTCTTC. It is translated as CASNSSSWCNEQFF.

This chain connects TRBV9 to TRBJ2-3; D not certain. From germline, CDR1 is SGDLS and CDR2 YYNGEE. The CDR3 totals 14 residues. Deletions cut 4 bases from V and 4 bases from J, with 13 bases between. The CDR3 nucleotides read TGTGCCAGCAGCCCCCCCAGTTATCCAGATACGCAGTATTTT. It is translated as CASSPPSYPDTQYF.